This T cell receptor beta chain was observed in a study of blood T cells in healthy people across ages. Next came a second PCR, run for roughly 7 to 12 cycles, which used a sample-barcoded 5' primer along with a J-beta primer mix. TCRdb recomputed calls from the 5' RACE reads with MiXCR, one row per CDR3 protein. In the table there are around 1,500,000 distinct CDR3 sequences, 28% of which are singletons. In regard to this clonotype: Its specificity is not known.

Study-wide points: More naive CD4+ cells and higher diversity marked long-lived donors relative to aged donors. Samples with more naive T cells showed higher observed beta diversity.

J gave up 2 bases and V 4 bases, and 11 bases lay outside the gene matches. The germline gives CDR1 LGHDT, CDR2 YNNKEL (reference sequence). The length of the CDR3 is 16 residues. The chain carries TRBV3-1 and TRBJ2-7; 7 bases agree with TRBD1. The clonotype comes from a woman under 40 in good health. Sample: blood. The CDR3 coding sequence is TGTGCCAGCAGCCCGTCAGGCGTCAGGGGGACCTACGAGCAGTACTTC. Protein product: CASSPSGVRGTYEQYF.